Listed below are T cell receptor beta chains from one sample, sequenced in a study of cytomegalovirus exposure and HLA in healthy donors. The protocol was immunoSEQ multiplex PCR, while the TCRdb copy is restricted to in-frame clones and leaves out a portion. The sample holds roughly 150,000 clones, over 55% seen once. The sample comprised PBMCs. Receptor source: a man between 40 and 49 years old in good health and CMV-seronegative. Each CDR3 is given with its conserved first and last residue. The D gene is left open where the match is weak. Not every row has a clone size; where given, it reads once, few, many or a size class.

d_gene	v_gene	j_gene	abundance	CDR3nt	CDR3aa
TRBD2	TRBV6-5	TRBJ2-5	.	TGTGCCAGCAGTTTAGCGGGGGGGCTAGAGACCCAGTACTTC	CASSLAGGLETQYF
.	TRBV6-5	TRBJ2-1	.	TGTGCCAGCAGTCCCGGGACACTAAATGAGCAGTTCTTC	CASSPGTLNEQFF
TRBD2	TRBV14	TRBJ2-7	.	TGTGCCAGCAGCCAAGGGTTGCTGCGGGGGGGAACCTACGAGCAGTACTTC	CASSQGLLRGGTYEQYF
.	TRBV7-2	TRBJ2-7	.	TGTGCCAGCAGCTTACTCAGTGAGCAGTACTTC	CASSLLSEQYF
.	TRBV10-1	TRBJ1-1	once	TGCGCCAGCAGGCCTTCGGGACTCCACACTGAAGCTTTCTTT	CASRPSGLHTEAFF
.	TRBV18	TRBJ2-1	.	TGTGCCAGCTCACCACGATCGGACGCCAGGGAGTTCTTC	CASSPRSDAREFF
.	TRBV15	TRBJ2-3	medium-sized	TGTGCCACCAGCAGAGATCAGGGAGGTTCAGATACGCAGTATTTT	CATSRDQGGSDTQYF
.	TRBV28	TRBJ1-1	.	TGTGCCAGCAGTTTATGGGCGGGACCTAGCACCCCTGAAGCTTTCTTT	CASSLWAGPSTPEAFF
.	TRBV4-1	TRBJ1-2	few	TGCGCCAGCAGCCCCGGGGCAGGGGTCTGGTATGGCTACACCTTC	CASSPGAGVWYGYTF
.	TRBV5-6	TRBJ1-1	.	TGTGCCAGCAGCTTGTGGGCGGGACTGGGAAAAAACACTGAAGCTTTCTTT	CASSLWAGLGKNTEAFF
TRBD1	TRBV29-1	TRBJ2-1	.	TGCAGCGTTGAAGTTGGTTCGGAACAGGGGGTGTTTGGTGAGCAGTTCTTC	CSVEVGSEQGVFGEQFF
.	TRBV27	TRBJ2-7	.	TGTGCCAGCAGTTTAGTTCTACAGTCCTACGAGCAGTACTTC	CASSLVLQSYEQYF
.	TRBV7-2	TRBJ2-5	.	TGTGCCAGCAGCTTAGTTTCAGTCCAAGAGACCCAGTACTTC	CASSLVSVQETQYF